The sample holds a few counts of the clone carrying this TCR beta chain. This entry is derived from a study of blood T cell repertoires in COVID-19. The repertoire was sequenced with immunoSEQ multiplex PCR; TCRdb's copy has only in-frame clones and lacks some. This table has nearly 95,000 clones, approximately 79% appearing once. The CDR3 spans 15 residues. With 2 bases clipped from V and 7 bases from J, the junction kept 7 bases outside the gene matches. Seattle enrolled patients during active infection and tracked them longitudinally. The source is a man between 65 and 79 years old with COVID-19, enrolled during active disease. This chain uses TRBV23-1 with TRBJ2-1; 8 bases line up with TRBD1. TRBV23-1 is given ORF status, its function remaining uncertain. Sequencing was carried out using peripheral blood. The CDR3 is CASSQRAGGWNEQFF. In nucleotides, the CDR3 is TGCGCCAGCAGTCAACGGGCAGGGGGCTGGAATGAGCAGTTCTTC.